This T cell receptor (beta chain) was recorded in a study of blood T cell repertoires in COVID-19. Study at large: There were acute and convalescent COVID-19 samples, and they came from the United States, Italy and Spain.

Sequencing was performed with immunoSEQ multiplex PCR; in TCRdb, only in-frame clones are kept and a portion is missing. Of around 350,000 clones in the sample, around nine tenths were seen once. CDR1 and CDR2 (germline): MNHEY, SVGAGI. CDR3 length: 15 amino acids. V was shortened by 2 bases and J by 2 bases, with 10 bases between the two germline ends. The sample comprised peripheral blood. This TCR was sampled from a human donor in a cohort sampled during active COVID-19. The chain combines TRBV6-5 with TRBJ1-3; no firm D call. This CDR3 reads CASSYREFPGNTIYF. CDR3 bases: TGTGCCAGCAGTTACAGGGAGTTCCCTGGAAACACCATATATTTT.